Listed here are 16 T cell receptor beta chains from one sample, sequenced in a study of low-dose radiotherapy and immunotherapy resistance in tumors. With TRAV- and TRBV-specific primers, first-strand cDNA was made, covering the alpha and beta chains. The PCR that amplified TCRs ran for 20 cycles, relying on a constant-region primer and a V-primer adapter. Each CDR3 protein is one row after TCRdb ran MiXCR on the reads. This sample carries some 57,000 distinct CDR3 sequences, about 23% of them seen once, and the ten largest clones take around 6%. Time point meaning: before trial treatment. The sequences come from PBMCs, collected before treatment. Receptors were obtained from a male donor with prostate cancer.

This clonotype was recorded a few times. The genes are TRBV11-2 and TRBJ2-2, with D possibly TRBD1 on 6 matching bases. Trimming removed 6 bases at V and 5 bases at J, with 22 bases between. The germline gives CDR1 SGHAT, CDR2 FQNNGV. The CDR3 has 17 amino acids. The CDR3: CASRQTRGGSRTGELFF. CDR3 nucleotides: TGTGCCAGCAGACAGACCAGGGGCGGAAGTCGGACCGGGGAGCTGTTTTTT.

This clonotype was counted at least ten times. CDR3 nucleotide sequence: TGTGCCAGTAGTATCCGTGGAGAGGGCCCTGAAGCTTTCTTT. Its protein product is CASSIRGEGPEAFF. The chain employs TRBV19 and TRBJ1-1; D remains unclear. The V end lost 3 bases, the J end lost 6 bases, and 14 bases lay between the germline ends. The CDR3 runs 14 residues. Germline assignment: CDR1 LNHDA and CDR2 SQIVND (reference sequence).

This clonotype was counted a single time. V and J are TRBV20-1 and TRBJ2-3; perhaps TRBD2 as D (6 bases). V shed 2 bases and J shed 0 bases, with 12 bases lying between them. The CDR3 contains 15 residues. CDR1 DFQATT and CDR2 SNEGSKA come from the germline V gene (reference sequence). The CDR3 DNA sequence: TGCAGTGCTAGAAGCCCCCGGGAGAGCACAGATACGCAGTATTTT. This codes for CSARSPRESTDTQYF.

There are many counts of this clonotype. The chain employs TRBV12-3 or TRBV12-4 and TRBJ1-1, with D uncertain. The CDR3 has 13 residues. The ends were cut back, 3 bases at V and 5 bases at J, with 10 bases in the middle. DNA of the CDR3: TGTGCCAGCAGTTTGTGGCTGGGAACTGAAGCTTTCTTT. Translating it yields CASSLWLGTEAFF.

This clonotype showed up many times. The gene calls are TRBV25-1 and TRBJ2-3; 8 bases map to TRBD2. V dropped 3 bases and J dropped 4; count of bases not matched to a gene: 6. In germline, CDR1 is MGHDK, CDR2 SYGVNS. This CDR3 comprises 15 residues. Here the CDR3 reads CASSDPGLASDTQYF. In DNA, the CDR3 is TGTGCCAGCAGTGACCCTGGACTAGCATCAGATACGCAGTATTTT.

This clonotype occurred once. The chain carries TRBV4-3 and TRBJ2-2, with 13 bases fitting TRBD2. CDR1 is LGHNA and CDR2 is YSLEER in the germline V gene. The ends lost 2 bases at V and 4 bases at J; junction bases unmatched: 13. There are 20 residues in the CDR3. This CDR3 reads CASSQPSGTSGTKFTGELFF. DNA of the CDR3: TGCGCCAGCAGCCAACCCTCGGGGACTAGCGGGACGAAGTTCACCGGGGAGCTGTTTTTT.

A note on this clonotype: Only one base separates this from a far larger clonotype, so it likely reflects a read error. The CDR3 DNA reads TGTGCCAGCAGTTTATCGCCCAGGGATGAGCAGTACTTC. Translating it yields CASSLSPRDEQYF. The chain couples TRBV12-3 or TRBV12-4 to TRBJ2-7, with TRBD1 as a possible D gene (5 bases). The CDR3 runs 13 residues. Trimming shortened V by 2 bases and J by 7 bases, and 12 bases separated the two germline ends.

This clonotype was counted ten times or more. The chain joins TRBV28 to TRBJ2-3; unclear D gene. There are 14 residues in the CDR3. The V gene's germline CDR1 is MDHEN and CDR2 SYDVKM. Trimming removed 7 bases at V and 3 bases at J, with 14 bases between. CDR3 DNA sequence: TGTGCCAGCAATGGCCATAGCAGAACAGATACGCAGTATTTT. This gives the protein CASNGHSRTDTQYF.

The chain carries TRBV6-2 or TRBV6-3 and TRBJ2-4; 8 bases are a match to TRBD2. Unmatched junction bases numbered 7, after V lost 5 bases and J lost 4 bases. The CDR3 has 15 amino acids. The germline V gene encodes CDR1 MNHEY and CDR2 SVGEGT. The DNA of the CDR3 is TGTGCCAGCAGTGAAGGCGGGGGGCGTAAAAACATTCAGTACTTC. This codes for CASSEGGGRKNIQYF.

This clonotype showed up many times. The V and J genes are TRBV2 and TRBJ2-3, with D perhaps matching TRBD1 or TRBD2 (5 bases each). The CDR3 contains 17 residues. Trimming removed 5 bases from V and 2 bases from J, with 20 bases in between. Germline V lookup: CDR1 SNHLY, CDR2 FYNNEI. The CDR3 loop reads CASSTPGPSSITDTQYF. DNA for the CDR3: TGTGCCAGCAGTACCCCGGGACCCTCATCCATCACAGATACGCAGTATTTT.

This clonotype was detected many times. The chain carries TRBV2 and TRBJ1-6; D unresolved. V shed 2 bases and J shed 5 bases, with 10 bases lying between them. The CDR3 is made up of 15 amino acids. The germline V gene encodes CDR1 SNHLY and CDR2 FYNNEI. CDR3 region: CASSERRADNSPLHF. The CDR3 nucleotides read TGTGCCAGCAGTGAACGTAGGGCAGATAATTCACCCCTCCACTTT.

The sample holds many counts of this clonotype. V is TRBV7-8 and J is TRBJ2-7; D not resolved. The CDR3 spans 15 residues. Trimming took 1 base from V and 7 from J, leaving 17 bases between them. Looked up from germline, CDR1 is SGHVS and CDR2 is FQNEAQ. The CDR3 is CASSLGSVFSREQYF. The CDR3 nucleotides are TGTGCCAGCAGCTTAGGTTCCGTGTTCTCTAGGGAGCAGTACTTC.

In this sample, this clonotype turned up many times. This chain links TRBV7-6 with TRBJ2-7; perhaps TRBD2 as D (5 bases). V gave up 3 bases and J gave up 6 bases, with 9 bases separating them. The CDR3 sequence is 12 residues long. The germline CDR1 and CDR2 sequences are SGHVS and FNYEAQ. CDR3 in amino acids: CASSFGGGEQYF. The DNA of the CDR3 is TGTGCCAGCAGCTTCGGAGGCGGCGAGCAGTACTTC.

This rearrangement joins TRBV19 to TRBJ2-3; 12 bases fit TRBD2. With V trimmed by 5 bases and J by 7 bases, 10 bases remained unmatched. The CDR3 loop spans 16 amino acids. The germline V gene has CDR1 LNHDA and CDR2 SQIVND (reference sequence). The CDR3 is CASSLRLAGAEYTQYF. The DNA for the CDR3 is TGTGCCAGTAGTCTCCGACTAGCGGGAGCTGAGTATACGCAGTATTTT.

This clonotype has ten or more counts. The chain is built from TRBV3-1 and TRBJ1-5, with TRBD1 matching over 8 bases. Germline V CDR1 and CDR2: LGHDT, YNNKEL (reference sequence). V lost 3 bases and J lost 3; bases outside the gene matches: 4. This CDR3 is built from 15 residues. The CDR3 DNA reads TGTGCCAGCAGCCACGGGACAGGAGTCAATCAGCCCCAGCATTTT. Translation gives CASSHGTGVNQPQHF.

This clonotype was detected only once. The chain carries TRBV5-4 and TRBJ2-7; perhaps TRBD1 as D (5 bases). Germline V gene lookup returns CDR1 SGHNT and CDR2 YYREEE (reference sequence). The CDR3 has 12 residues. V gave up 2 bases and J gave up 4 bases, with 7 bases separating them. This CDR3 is CASSFQGYEQYF. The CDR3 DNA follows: TGTGCCAGCAGCTTTCAGGGATACGAGCAGTACTTC.